The present entry profiles one T cell receptor beta chain with its context. Its recognized antigen is unknown. Base qualities are not provided; no much larger clone lies one nucleotide away. Trimming removed 6 bases from V and 12 bases from J; the gene matches leave 7 bases unexplained. The CDR3 measures 13 amino acids from cysteine to phenylalanine. Left in the record is the CDR3 DNA by itself, 39 bases read in frame from the first base. CDR1 and CDR2, per the germline V gene, are MNHGY and SVAAGI. The data were taken from a study of OX40 agonist ivuxolimab in advanced cancers. A note on the overall study: The costimulatory receptor OX40 (CD134) was targeted by ivuxolimab, a fully human IgG2 agonistic monoclonal antibody. Peripheral TCRbeta sequencing was intended to test whether TCR sequence diversity was altered and clonal T-cell expansion was caused by ivuxolimab. In the dose-escalation cohort, roughly four fifths of patients were male, and the mean age was about 55 years, with a range of about 23 to 80. Prior anti-PD-1, anti-PD-L1 or anti-CTLA-4 therapy was permitted, and checkpoint inhibitors had been received by less than 45% of dose-escalation patients. The paper describes the monotherapy dose-escalation part (N ≈ 49 patients) of the phase I trial of ivuxolimab. Intravenous ivuxolimab was administered to patients every 2 weeks at six dose levels: 0.01, 0.1, 0.3, 1.5, 3 and 10 mg/kg. Partial responses occurred in three dose-escalation patients: two with cutaneous melanoma and one with hepatocellular carcinoma. Of the approximately 50 patients in dose escalation, about 20 had hepatocellular carcinoma, some 15 had melanoma, 9 had renal cell carcinoma and 9 had head and neck cancer.

For sequencing of the TCRbeta CDR3 region, genomic DNA was extracted from the sorted cells. The immunoSEQ Assay was used to sequence the TCRbeta CDR3 regions. Entries here come from immuneACCESS through TCRdb and include only in-frame sequences with V and J called. Some clones fail to appear in such tables; in the studies checked, an unresolved V gene covers under half of the shortfall, and the cause of the remainder is unknown. Here the sample has 25,000 to 35,000 clones; more than 70% occur a single time. About 25% of the sample is in the top ten clones. Patients with a history of autoimmune disease or receiving systemic immunosuppression were excluded from the trial. Peripheral blood for TCR sequencing was collected from all dose cohorts at baseline, on cycle 4 day 1, and on cycle 7 day 1. The samples were taken from a phase I, first-in-human, multicenter, open-label dose-escalation trial of ivuxolimab. Adults with locally advanced or metastatic melanoma, renal cell, hepatocellular, or head and neck squamous cell carcinoma were enrolled in the trial. Before TCR sequencing, CD4+ and CD8+ T cells were separately sorted from peripheral blood.

What the research found in general, with its limitations: At doses of 0.1 to 3.0 mg/kg, clonal expansion of both CD4+ and CD8+ T cells in blood was seen between baseline and week 6. In the 0.1-3.0 mg/kg groups, partial responders had among the lowest normalized peripheral clonal expansion, particularly in CD8+ T cells. After ivuxolimab, expanded clones were on average more numerous among CD8+ T cells than among CD4+ T cells. Which antigens the clonally expanded peripheral T cells were specific for was not determined. Low levels of normalized T-cell clonal expansion were also seen in some patients who did not respond.

The input for sequencing was CD4+ or CD8+ T cells sorted from blood, taken in a trial of the OX40 agonist ivuxolimab. The sequence was collected from an adult with an advanced solid tumor such as melanoma, head and neck, liver or kidney cancer. The chain is assembled from TRBV6-9 and TRBJ2-7; TRBD2 lines up with 14 middle nucleotides. The CDR3 sequence is CASRGLAGEKRYF. Read as DNA, the sequence is TGTGCCAGCAGGGGACTAGCGGGAGAAAAAAGGTACTTC.